One sample yielded the 14 T cell receptor beta chains listed below, sequenced in a study of Ad26.COV2.S vaccination and SARS-CoV-2 variants. The treatment here: roughly 20 received Ad26.COV2.S at low or high dose, single or two shots; about five received placebo; per-sample allocation not given. It was on day 63 after the first vaccine or placebo injection that samples were taken. The protocol was immunoSEQ multiplex PCR, while the TCRdb copy is restricted to in-frame clones and leaves out a portion. The sample yields 500,000 or so clones, 70% to 90% seen once. The sample in question was peripheral blood, obtained in a trial of Ad26.COV2.S vaccine versus placebo. These TCRs come from a person aged 18-60 years who received the Ad26.COV2.S COVID-19 vaccine or a placebo.

The rearrangement uses TRBV11-2 and TRBJ2-2, with D hard to call. This CDR3 is 13 amino acids long. Germline-derived CDR1 and CDR2 are SGHAT and FQNNGV. V was clipped by 3 bases and J by 5 bases, with 7 bases between them. DNA for the CDR3: TGTGCCAGCAGCTTCATCCGAACCGGGGAGCTGTTTTTT. Its protein product is CASSFIRTGELFF.

J is TRBJ1-6 and V is TRBV7-9; D perhaps matches TRBD1 (5 bases). The V and J ends lost 7 bases and 7 bases respectively, with 14 bases between them. Germline assignment: CDR1 SEHNR and CDR2 FQNEAQ (reference sequence). The CDR3 totals 14 residues. The chain's CDR3 is CASTTGGGNSPLHF. The CDR3 nucleotides read TGTGCCAGCACCACCGGGGGGGGAAATTCACCCCTCCACTTT.

This rearrangement joins TRBV20-1 to TRBJ2-2; D is ambiguous. The CDR3 runs 11 residues. With 6 bases removed from V and 6 bases from J, the gap between germline ends came to 8 bases. Germline-derived CDR1 and CDR2 are DFQATT and SNEGSKA (reference sequence). The CDR3 reads CSALGAGELFF. The CDR3 nucleotides are TGCAGTGCCCTAGGAGCCGGGGAGCTGTTTTTT.

V is TRBV5-1 and J is TRBJ2-3; 7 bases are a match to TRBD2. CDR3 length: 16 residues. V dropped 5 bases and J dropped 3; count of bases not matched to a gene: 12. CDR1 and CDR2 from the germline V gene are SGHRS and YFSETQ. The CDR3 DNA reads TGCGCCAGCAGTTTTGTGACTAGCACGTTAACAGATACGCAGTATTTT. Protein product: CASSFVTSTLTDTQYF. Filled out from reference TRBV5-1 and TRBJ2-3, the complete variable domain reads KAGVTQTPRYLIKTRGQQVTLSCSPISGHRSVSWYQQTPGQGLQFLFEYFSETQRNKGNFPGRFSGRQFSNSRSEMNVSTLELGDSALYLCASSFVTSTLTDTQYFGPGTRLTVL.

The chain joins TRBV24-1 to TRBJ2-1; D not certain. Trimming pared 0 bases from V and 10 bases from J, leaving 6 bases between. The CDR3 contains 12 residues. Germline V CDR1 and CDR2: KGHDR, SFDVKD. The DNA of the CDR3 is TGTGCCACCAGTGATTTGATGCTAGAGCAGTTCTTC. Its protein product is CATSDLMLEQFF.

The chain combines TRBV28 with TRBJ2-5, with D possibly matching TRBD2 (5 bases). CDR3 length: 14 residues. With 2 bases removed from V and 5 bases from J, the gap between germline ends came to 12 bases. Per germline, CDR1 MDHEN and CDR2 SYDVKM. This CDR3 reads CASSLVANGETQYF. The CDR3 DNA reads TGTGCCAGCAGTTTAGTAGCGAATGGGGAGACCCAGTACTTC.

The chain uses TRBV6-6 and TRBJ2-7, with D unclear. This CDR3 is built from 15 residues. Trimming shortened V by 6 bases and J by 0 bases, and 15 bases separated the two germline ends. Germline CDR1 MNHNY, CDR2 SVGAGI (reference sequence). The CDR3 region is CASSPQRRSSYEQYF. DNA for the CDR3: TGTGCCAGCAGCCCCCAGAGGCGATCCTCCTACGAGCAGTACTTC.

This chain connects TRBV9 to TRBJ2-7, with D maybe TRBD1 (6 bases). This CDR3 region has 13 residues. Germline loops: CDR1 SGDLS, CDR2 YYNGEE. Deletions cut 3 bases from V and 6 bases from J, with 13 bases between. DNA of the CDR3: TGTGCCAGCAGCGCGAGGGGGAAGGGCGAGCAGTACTTC. It specifies CASSARGKGEQYF.

This chain uses TRBV5-1 with TRBJ2-7; 7 positions match TRBD1. The CDR3 is 14 residues long. Trimming cost V 7 bases and J 3 bases; bases outside gene matches: 10. CDR1 SGHRS and CDR2 YFSETQ come from the germline V gene. CDR3 coding DNA: TGCGCCAGCCGCCGGGACAGTGTTAACTACGAGCAGTACTTC. It is translated as CASRRDSVNYEQYF.

The rearrangement joins TRBV5-1 to TRBJ2-7; 8 nucleotides match TRBD1. The J segment lost 2 bases and the V segment lost 4 bases, leaving 17 bases of the junction unmatched. Looked up from germline, CDR1 is SGHRS and CDR2 is YFSETQ. The CDR3 contains 18 residues. The CDR3 is CASSPTGTGINAAYEQYF. DNA of the CDR3: TGCGCCAGCAGCCCAACCGGGACAGGAATCAATGCGGCCTACGAGCAGTACTTC.

The chain joins TRBV5-4 to TRBJ2-5; D may be TRBD1 (6 bases). This CDR3 region has 14 residues. CDR1 SGHNT and CDR2 YYREEE come from the germline V gene (reference sequence). V was clipped by 4 bases and J by 1 base, with 11 bases between them. CDR3 bases: TGTGCCAGCAGCCAATACAGGGTCCAAGAGACCCAGTACTTC. Protein: CASSQYRVQETQYF. Supplemented by reference TRBV5-4 and TRBJ2-5, the full variable domain reads ETGVTQSPTHLIKTRGQQVTLRCSSQSGHNTVSWYQQALGQGPQFIFQYYREEENGRGNFPPRFSGLQFPNYSSELNVNALELDDSALYLCASSQYRVQETQYFGPGTRLLVL.

V is TRBV28 and J is TRBJ1-3; possible D gene TRBD1, 5 bases. The CDR3 loop spans 15 amino acids. The germline V gene encodes CDR1 MDHEN and CDR2 SYDVKM. Trimming took 7 bases from V and 4 from J, leaving 17 bases between them. The CDR3 coding sequence is TGTGCCAGCACACGGGGGGGATCAATAGGAAACACCATATATTTT. It is translated as CASTRGGSIGNTIYF.

The chain combines TRBV6-5 with TRBJ2-1; TRBD2 agrees at 9 bases. V shed 7 bases and J 9 bases; nucleotides not matched to a gene: 13. The CDR3 is made up of 15 amino acids. Germline CDR1 MNHEY, CDR2 SVGAGI. CDR3 sequence reads: CASTPGLAARGEQFF. As DNA, the CDR3 is TGTGCCAGCACCCCGGGACTAGCAGCAAGAGGTGAGCAGTTCTTC.

The chain has TRBV4-2 and TRBJ2-5, with 9 bases matching TRBD2. The germline gives CDR1 LGHNA, CDR2 YNFKEQ. CDR3 length: 18 amino acids. The V gene end was trimmed by 0 bases and the J gene end by 5 bases; junction bases not matched to a gene: 13. The CDR3 region is CASSQDPRSGRGGETQYF. The CDR3 DNA follows: TGTGCCAGCAGCCAAGATCCCCGTAGCGGGAGAGGGGGGGAGACCCAGTACTTC.